What follows is one TCR beta chain and its context. The length of the CDR3 is 14 residues. The ends were cut back, 7 bases at V and 4 bases at J, with 14 bases in the middle. In germline, CDR1 is LNHDA, CDR2 SQIVND (reference sequence). These data originate in a study of T cell responses to AZD1222 COVID-19 vaccine. Clones were read by immunoSEQ multiplex PCR, and TCRdb kept only the in-frame ones, dropping some. The sample contains 130,000 or so clones, around 90% of which appear only once. The sequenced sample was peripheral blood, obtained on day 0 of AZD1222 vaccination. The receptor's source is an adult in good health. This chain uses TRBV19 with TRBJ1-5, with D possibly TRBD1 on 5 matching bases. The CDR3 here is CASNLGQDNQPQHF. The CDR3, as DNA: TGTGCCAGTAACCTGGGGCAGGATAATCAGCCCCAGCATTTT.